This T cell receptor beta chain was retrieved from a study of cytomegalovirus exposure and HLA in healthy donors. The donors, nominally healthy at sampling, likely had unrecorded immune exposures. About this clone itself: Its specificity is not known.

Primers included in the PCR were 60 Vbeta and 13 Jbeta primers. Study processing details: Roughly 73 million unique TCR beta chains, around 10 million of them shared, were counted by a later analysis. Sequencing was performed with immunoSEQ multiplex PCR; in TCRdb, only in-frame clones are kept and a portion is missing. V and J calls and clone size are copied from that table; D and trimming were computed from the DNA. The repertoire holds 200,000 or so clones, with over 70% as singletons. Study observations and caveats: Later analysis identified a missense DCLRE1C variant that was linked to TCR beta V- and J-gene trimming. Association of under 20,000 TCR beta sequences with HLA alleles was found at 0.05 false discovery rate in a later analysis.

Germline V gene data show CDR1 as SQVTM and CDR2 as ANQGSEA. The V and J ends lost 0 bases and 5 bases, in that order; junction bases with no gene match: 6. The CDR3 totals 16 residues. The chain employs TRBV29-1 and TRBJ2-1, with 11 bases identical to TRBD2. The clonotype comes from a man aged 25 to 40 in good health and CMV-seronegative. Material: PBMCs. CDR3 residues: CSVEDPTSGGHNEQFF. CDR3 nucleotide sequence: TGCAGCGTTGAAGATCCAACTAGCGGGGGTCACAATGAGCAGTTCTTC.